The 25 T cell receptor beta chains below were found in one sample sequenced in a study of blood T cells in healthy people across ages. It was with a sample-barcoded 5' primer and a J-beta primer mix that a second PCR of roughly 7 to 11 cycles was run. One entry per CDR3 protein, called by TCRdb with MiXCR from the 5' RACE reads. The table includes roughly 680,000 distinct CDR3 sequences, 52% detected once. Source material: blood. Every receptor here comes from a woman older than 75 in good health.

This clonotype was observed a few times. The CDR3 nucleotides read TGTGCCATCAGTGAGCCCGGGGTAATAGATACGCAGTATTTT. Its protein product is CAISEPGVIDTQYF. This rearrangement joins TRBV10-3 to TRBJ2-3, with TRBD2 as a possible D gene (5 bases). Germline values: CDR1 ENHRY, CDR2 SYGVKD. The V end was cut by 2 bases, the J end by 5 bases, with 11 bases between. The CDR3 has 14 residues.

This clonotype was detected many times. The CDR3 DNA follows: TGTGCCAGCAGCTTAGGGCCGGAAGTCCTGACTTTC. It codes for CASSLGPEVLTF. J is TRBJ2-6 and V is TRBV7-2; D remains unclear. Trimming took 1 base from V and 13 from J, leaving 8 bases between them. The CDR3 runs to 12 residues. Germline assignment: CDR1 SGHTA and CDR2 FQGNSA.

This clonotype was found once. The rearrangement links TRBV27 to TRBJ2-3; D might be TRBD1 or TRBD2, each matching 5 bases. CDR1 is MNHEY, CDR2 SMNVEV, per germline (reference sequence). V shed 1 base and J shed 6 bases, with 20 bases lying between them. The CDR3 extends over 17 amino acids. CDR3 region: CASSLLGNGARLDTQYF. Written as DNA, the CDR3 is TGTGCCAGCAGTTTATTAGGTAACGGGGCCCGGTTGGATACGCAGTATTTT.

This clonotype occurred once. The CDR3 is CASSVGTGSTDEQFF. In DNA, the CDR3 is TGTGCCAGCAGCGTCGGGACAGGGTCGACGGATGAGCAGTTCTTC. V usage is TRBV9 and J usage is TRBJ2-1, with 9 bases identical to TRBD1. V shed 2 bases, J shed 8 bases, and the junction held 8 bases outside the gene matches. Germline V gives CDR1 SGDLS, CDR2 YYNGEE. The CDR3 extends over 15 amino acids.

V is TRBV7-8 and J is TRBJ2-2, with D possibly being TRBD2 (5 bases). With 3 bases removed from V and 7 bases from J, the gap between germline ends came to 15 bases. CDR3 length: 15 amino acids. CDR1 and CDR2 from the germline V gene are SGHVS and FQNEAQ. The CDR3: CASSFFRLRLGELFF. The CDR3 bases are TGTGCCAGCAGCTTTTTTAGACTACGGCTCGGGGAGCTGTTTTTT.

The chain uses TRBV5-1 and TRBJ2-5, with TRBD1 identical over 7 bases. Germline values: CDR1 SGHRS, CDR2 YFSETQ. The CDR3 length is 14 residues. Losses at the gene ends were 3 bases for V and 7 bases for J; bases not matched to a gene: 9. The CDR3 loop reads CASSSLDRVGTQYF. Here the CDR3 DNA reads TGCGCCAGCAGCTCTCTCGACAGGGTGGGGACCCAGTACTTC.

The chain has TRBV6-4 and TRBJ2-3, with TRBD1 matching 8 bases. J gave up 6 bases and V 3 bases, and 5 bases lay outside the gene matches. The CDR3 extends over 14 amino acids. Germline lookup yields CDR1 MRHNA and CDR2 SNTAGT. The CDR3 DNA follows: TGTGCCAGCAGTGAACAGGGGGAAGGGGATACGCAGTATTTT. It is translated as CASSEQGEGDTQYF.

The rearrangement joins TRBV7-2 to TRBJ1-2; D remains ambiguous. The CDR3 extends over 11 amino acids. Germline lookup yields CDR1 SGHTA and CDR2 FQGNSA. V was cut by 5 bases and J by 8 bases, with 9 bases left in between. DNA for the CDR3: TGTGCCAGCAGCGCTACCCGGGGCTACACCTTC. As protein: CASSATRGYTF.

The chain links TRBV29-1 to TRBJ2-1; TRBD2 agrees at 8 bases. The J segment lost 7 bases and the V segment lost 0 bases, leaving 17 bases of the junction unmatched. The CDR3 has 18 residues. CDR1 and CDR2 (germline): SQVTM, ANQGSEA. In nucleotides, the CDR3 is TGCAGCGTTGAAGATCGGGGGGGGGTCGGTCGGGCACGAAATGAGCAGTTCTTC. Translating it yields CSVEDRGGVGRARNEQFF.

V usage is TRBV20-1 and J usage is TRBJ2-5, with 9 positions matching TRBD1. CDR3 size: 14 residues. The ends lost 4 bases at V and 2 bases at J; junction bases unmatched: 5. Germline V gene data show CDR1 as DFQATT and CDR2 as SNEGSKA (reference sequence). CDR3 sequence reads: CSAMGQGRQETQYF. The CDR3 bases are TGCAGTGCTATGGGACAGGGTCGTCAAGAGACCCAGTACTTC.

The CDR3 is CSARDRGTGDTYGYTF. The CDR3 nucleotides are TGCAGTGCTAGAGATCGGGGAACAGGGGATACCTATGGCTACACCTTC. The chain combines TRBV20-1 with TRBJ1-2; 7 bases align to TRBD1. CDR3 length equals 16 residues. Germline V CDR1 and CDR2: DFQATT, SNEGSKA (reference sequence). V lost 0 bases, J lost 4 bases, and 11 bases stayed unmatched.

This clonotype has ten or more counts. The chain uses TRBV20-1 and TRBJ2-5, with D possibly being TRBD2 (6 bases). Germline V CDR1 and CDR2: DFQATT, SNEGSKA (reference sequence). The CDR3 is made up of 12 amino acids. V was pared by 5 bases and J by 5 bases, with 12 bases between. CDR3: CSASGLRETQYF. CDR3 DNA: TGCAGTGCTTCGGGACTTCGGGAGACCCAGTACTTC.

Details on this clonotype: A much bigger clone sits one base away, suggesting this may be a read error. The chain is built from TRBV27 and TRBJ1-1; D ambiguous. V lost 5 bases, J lost 1 base, and 8 bases lay in between. Germline V CDR1 and CDR2: MNHEY, SMNVEV (reference sequence). The CDR3 covers 13 residues. In DNA form, the CDR3 reads TGTGCCAGCAGTGTATGGGGGAACACTGAAGCTTTCTTT. This gives the protein CASSVWGNTEAFF.

In the case of this clonotype: An end of the junction differs from the germline gene, which may be a read error. This sequence joins TRBV2 and TRBJ2-5, with TRBD2 matching 7 bases. Germline CDR1 reads SNHLY; CDR2 reads FYNNEI. The CDR3 has 17 residues. The CDR3 loop reads CASCEIPSGLLQETQYF. Written as DNA, the CDR3 is TGTGCCAGCTGTGAAATACCTAGCGGACTTCTCCAAGAGACCCAGTACTTC.

This clonotype has a single count. A read error may account for a junction end that differs from germline. This rearrangement joins TRBV9 to TRBJ2-4; D is perhaps TRBD2 (6 bases). CDR1 and CDR2 from the germline V gene are SGDLS and YYNGEE. The CDR3 contains 22 residues. The CDR3 DNA follows: TGTGTCAGCAGCACTCGGGACTCATCGGAGGTGGGGGAGATTCGGGCCAAAAACATTCAGTACTTC. It encodes CVSSTRDSSEVGEIRAKNIQYF.

V and J are TRBV6-4 and TRBJ1-5, with D hard to call. Per the germline V gene, CDR1 is MRHNA and CDR2 is SNTAGT. The V end was cut by 4 bases, the J end by 1 base, with 11 bases between. The CDR3 spans 15 residues. In nucleotides, the CDR3 is TGTGCCAGCAGTGTCGACTTCGGGAGCAATCAGCCCCAGCATTTT. Its protein product is CASSVDFGSNQPQHF.

This chain links TRBV10-3 with TRBJ1-5; TRBD1 matches 9 bases. The CDR3 is made up of 14 amino acids. Per germline, CDR1 ENHRY and CDR2 SYGVKD. Losses at the gene ends were 6 bases for V and 7 bases for J; bases not matched to a gene: 7. CDR3 sequence (DNA): TGTGCCATCAGGGGGGACAGGGTCGGACAGCCCCAGCATTTT. Its translation: CAIRGDRVGQPQHF.

CDR3 DNA: TGTGCCAGCAGCCTCGGGACTAGTGGTATAAACATTCAGTACTTC. The encoded protein is CASSLGTSGINIQYF. The chain carries TRBV3-1 and TRBJ2-4; 8 bases line up with TRBD2. The CDR3 spans 15 residues. With 4 bases clipped from V and 6 bases from J, the junction kept 8 bases outside the gene matches. CDR1 is LGHDT, CDR2 YNNKEL, per germline (reference sequence).

This clonotype was counted ten times or more. CDR3 protein: CASSVVGTGKNIQYF. The CDR3 nucleotides read TGTGCCAGCAGCGTAGTCGGGACGGGCAAAAACATTCAGTACTTC. The chain combines TRBV9 with TRBJ2-4; either TRBD1 or TRBD2 may supply D (5 bases each). CDR1 SGDLS and CDR2 YYNGEE come from the germline V gene. Trimming took off 0 bases at V and 3 bases at J, with 10 bases between the two ends. This CDR3 region has 15 residues.

J is TRBJ1-3 and V is TRBV29-1; D is undetermined. There are 17 residues in the CDR3. The V gene's germline CDR1 is SQVTM and CDR2 ANQGSEA. Trimming took off 0 bases at V and 0 bases at J, with 15 bases between the two ends. CDR3 nucleotides: TGCAGCGTTGAAGATGACGCGGCTCTCGGCTCTGGAAACACCATATATTTT. This codes for CSVEDDAALGSGNTIYF.

This clonotype was recorded many times. The chain combines TRBV5-1 with TRBJ2-1; 13 bases are a match to TRBD2. V lost 4 bases to trimming and J lost 10 bases; unmatched junction nucleotides: 14. This CDR3 is 17 amino acids long. The germline CDR1 and CDR2 sequences are SGHRS and YFSETQ. CDR3: CASSKKVAGLAGDEQFF. The CDR3 nucleotides are TGCGCCAGCAGCAAGAAGGTCGCCGGACTAGCGGGGGACGAGCAGTTCTTC.

There are a few counts of this clonotype. A much larger clonotype is one base distant, so this may be a read error. The chain is built from TRBV7-9 and TRBJ2-7, with a possible D match to TRBD1 (6 bases). Germline V gene data show CDR1 as SEHNR and CDR2 as FQNEAQ (reference sequence). This CDR3 has 16 amino acids. V lost 1 base to trimming and J lost 0 bases, with 13 bases between them. CDR3 sequence reads: CASSLGVGGSSYEQYF. CDR3 nucleotides: TGTGCCAGCAGCTTAGGCGTAGGGGGAAGCTCCTACGAGCAGTACTTC.

The genes are TRBV13 and TRBJ2-7; 9 positions match TRBD1. Germline V CDR1 and CDR2: PRHDT, FYEKMQ (reference sequence). Losses at the gene ends were 5 bases for V and 2 bases for J; bases not matched to a gene: 16. The CDR3 contains 18 residues. CDR3 bases: TGTGCCAGCAGCCCATCTCCCGGGACAGGGATCGGGGCCTACGAGCAGTACTTC. Its translation: CASSPSPGTGIGAYEQYF.

This clonotype was recorded many times. V is TRBV4-2 and J is TRBJ2-3; a possible D gene is TRBD2 (6 bases). With 3 bases removed from V and 4 bases from J, the gap between germline ends came to 14 bases. Looked up from germline, CDR1 is LGHNA and CDR2 is YNFKEQ. The CDR3 totals 15 residues. CDR3 nucleotides: TGTGCCAGCAGCCACCCGGGAGACTTGGCAGATACGCAGTATTTT. Amino acid sequence: CASSHPGDLADTQYF.

This clonotype was observed at least ten times. The chain combines TRBV12-3 or TRBV12-4 with TRBJ1-6; possibly TRBD1 for D (5 bases). This CDR3 has 15 amino acids. V was cut by 6 bases and J by 3 bases, with 12 bases left in between. CDR3 in amino acids: CASRSRGGYNSPLHF. As DNA, the CDR3 is TGTGCCAGCAGGTCCCGGGGGGGCTATAATTCACCCCTCCACTTT.